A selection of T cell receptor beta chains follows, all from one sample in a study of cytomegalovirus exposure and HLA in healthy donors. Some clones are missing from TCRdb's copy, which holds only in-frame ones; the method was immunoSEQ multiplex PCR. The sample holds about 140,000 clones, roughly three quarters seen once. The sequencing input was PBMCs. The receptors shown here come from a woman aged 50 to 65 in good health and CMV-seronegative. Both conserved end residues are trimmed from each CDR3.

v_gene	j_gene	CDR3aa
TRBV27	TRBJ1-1	ASYQGQGEVAEAF
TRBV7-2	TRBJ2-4	ASSGRTGDKNIQY
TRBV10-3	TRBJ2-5	AISGRGGQETQY
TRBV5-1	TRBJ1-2	ASSPGTGMLPYGYT
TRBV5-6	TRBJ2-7	ASSFVGSPYEQY
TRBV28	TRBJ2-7	ASSYFGGSSYEQY
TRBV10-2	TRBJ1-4	ASRGTGFNEKLF
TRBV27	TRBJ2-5	ASSFAGDQETQY
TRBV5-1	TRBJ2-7	ASSLTTGAVLSYEQY
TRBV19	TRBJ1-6	ASSIRRTGGSPLH
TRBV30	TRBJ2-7	AWSVVGDRAYEQY
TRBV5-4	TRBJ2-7	ASSLDARDYEQY
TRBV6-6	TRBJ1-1	ASSQYRGNTEAF
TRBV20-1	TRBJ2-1	SADGRQEQF
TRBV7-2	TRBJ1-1	ASSFFRDNTEAF
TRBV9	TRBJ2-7	ASSAQGYEQY
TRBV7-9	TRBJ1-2	ASSLEVVTGGSYT
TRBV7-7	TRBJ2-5	ASSLSGGAGETQY
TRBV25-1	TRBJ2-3	ASSERGTKYTDTQY
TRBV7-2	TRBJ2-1	ASSWASGGTYNEQF
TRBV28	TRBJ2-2	ASSLGGRTGELF
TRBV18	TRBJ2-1	ASSPWRYNEQF
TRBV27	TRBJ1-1	ASSPTWVNTEAF
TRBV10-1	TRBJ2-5	ASSDSGGQETQY
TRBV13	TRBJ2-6	ASSSTLAGPSGANVLT
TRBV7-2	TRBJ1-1	ASSLAAGISNTEAF
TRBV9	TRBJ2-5	ASSGTSGGAETQY
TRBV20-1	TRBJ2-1	SAGPGNEQF
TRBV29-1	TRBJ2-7	SVGQGKRYEQY
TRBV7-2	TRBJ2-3	ASSLGGGSGTQY
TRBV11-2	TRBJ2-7	ASSSPTRNSYEQY
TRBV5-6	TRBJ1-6	ASSLFPSSYNSPLH
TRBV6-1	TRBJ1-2	ASSVNYGYT
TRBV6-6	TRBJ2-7	ASSYNDRVLYEQY
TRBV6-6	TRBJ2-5	ASSNQETQY
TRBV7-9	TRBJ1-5	ASSPGPWGGHQPQH
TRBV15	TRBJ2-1	ATSRSLTGILYNEQF